Below, one T cell receptor (beta chain) is given with its context. Which antigen it targets is not known. No base-level quality is on record; no much larger clone is a single base apart. This sample was taken from a study of cytomegalovirus exposure and HLA in healthy donors (dated 2017 in TCRdb). Notes on the research overall: According to a later analysis, the 120 validation repertoires were produced on the same platform as the 680 or so repertoires of the first cohort. To predict cytomegalovirus infection status, the study brought together high-throughput TCR immunosequencing, statistical association of individual TCRs with disease status, and machine learning. In addition to the first cohort of 666 subjects, a separate validation cohort of about 120 different subjects was used. The study was designed to test whether signatures of past pathogen exposure could be identified by cataloging public T cell receptors.

The donors were included in the validation cohort of 120 subjects, a group kept apart from the roughly 670-subject first cohort. CDR1 and CDR2 were assigned from the germline V gene as SGDLS and YYNGEE. Relative to germline, V is missing 0 bases and J is missing 5 bases, with 8 bases of the junction outside any gene match. Including the terminal cysteine and phenylalanine, the CDR3 comprises 16 residues. Only the CDR3 portion is preserved as DNA: 48 bases, with reading frame beginning at the first base. Libraries came from the immunoSEQ multiplex PCR assay. Per the authors' processing: A statistical classification framework was developed to diagnose cytomegalovirus status using the catalog of TCR beta chain sequences. Not all clones reach the TCRdb copy of this immuneACCESS table, which keeps in-frame sequences only. Checked studies attribute under half of the gap to unresolved V genes and leave the rest unexplained. V and J calls and clone size are those listed in that table; D and trimming were worked out from the DNA. The table for this sample lists around 49,000 clones; 94% of them were counted only once. 7.8% of the sample is held by the ten biggest clonotypes.

Results and caveats for the whole study, not just this receptor: In the study, about 150 TCR beta chains were listed as associated with cytomegalovirus. In a later analysis, TCRs clustered in the first cohort were found to also tend to co-occur in the 120 validation repertoires, with approximately 93% of cluster scores above 0. It was suggested by the authors that the approach could potentially be generalized to other disease states and immunological phenotypes. A later analysis had no HLA typing for the validation cohort, so co-occurrence there was scored across all 110 or so repertoires. Across donors, most TCR sequences were observed very rarely, whereas some public TCRs were present in many individuals. The classifier was reported to diagnose cytomegalovirus status with high specificity and sensitivity in both the original cohort and the validation cohort. Three of the identified cytomegalovirus-associated TCR beta chains were confirmed in vitro to be specific for cytomegalovirus antigens.

Input material: PBMCs. This clonotype was sampled from a woman aged 18 to 35 in good health and CMV-seropositive. The chain was built from TRBV9 and TRBJ2-7; 10 central nucleotides agree with TRBD2. The DNA sequence is given as TGTGCCAGCAGCGTAGACAGTAGCGGGAGGTTCCACGAGCAGTACTTC. The encoded protein is CASSVDSSGRFHEQYF.